Listed here are 18 T cell receptor beta chains from one sample, sequenced in a study of control samples from healthy donors and cancer patients. The assay was immunoSEQ multiplex PCR, and TCRdb's table has in-frame clones only and misses some. The sample includes roughly 94,000 clones, approximately 84% of them seen just once. Sequences were obtained from PBMCs. The receptors derive from a man between 65 and 85 years old with lung cancer.

The gene calls are TRBV12-3 or TRBV12-4 and TRBJ2-3, with D tentatively TRBD1 or TRBD2 (5 bases each). CDR3 size: 13 residues. The V gene lost 5 bases and the J gene lost 6 bases, with 12 bases spanning the gap. CDR3 nucleotide sequence: TGTGCCAGCAGTGAGGGACGTACGGATACGCAGTATTTT. Translated: CASSEGRTDTQYF.

J is TRBJ1-3 and V is TRBV7-9, with D maybe TRBD1 (5 bases). Between the trimmed V and J ends, which lost 3 bases and 0 bases, there was a span of 9 bases. Germline V gene data show CDR1 as SEHNR and CDR2 as FQNEAQ (reference sequence). The CDR3 is 15 amino acids. CDR3 nucleotides: TGTGCCAGCAGCTTGGAGGGACTCTCTGGAAACACCATATATTTT. As protein: CASSLEGLSGNTIYF.

This chain joins TRBV18 and TRBJ2-7, with TRBD1 matching over 9 bases. The ends lost 0 bases at V and 4 bases at J; junction bases unmatched: 16. Germline V CDR1 and CDR2: KGHSH, LQKENI. The CDR3 spans 19 residues. CDR3 sequence reads: CASSPPLIPPGQGLYEQYF. The CDR3 DNA reads TGTGCCAGCTCACCACCGCTGATTCCTCCGGGACAGGGCCTATACGAGCAGTACTTC.

This rearrangement joins TRBV28 to TRBJ2-7, with TRBD2 matching over 15 bases. CDR1 MDHEN and CDR2 SYDVKM come from the germline V gene. Germline trimming cut 8 bases from V and 4 bases from J; bases unmatched to any gene: 6. The CDR3 spans 15 residues. The CDR3 DNA sequence: TGTGCCAGCGGACCCGGGACTAGCGGGGGGTACGAGCAGTACTTC. As protein: CASGPGTSGGYEQYF.

CDR3 nucleotide sequence: TGCAGCGTCCACCACATTTCCGTCAGAGGCGCTGAAGCTTTCTTT. Translating it yields CSVHHISVRGAEAFF. The chain is built from TRBV29-1 and TRBJ1-1, with unresolved D. Trimming left V 6 bases short and J 6 bases short, with 23 bases between. Germline-derived CDR1 and CDR2 are SQVTM and ANQGSEA. The CDR3 length is 15 residues.

V and J are TRBV5-1 and TRBJ1-4; the match to TRBD1 covers 11 bases. With V trimmed by 1 base and J by 5 bases, 4 bases remained unmatched. The CDR3 is 16 residues long. CDR1 is SGHRS, CDR2 YFSETQ, per germline. CDR3 in DNA: TGCGCCAGCAGCTTGCCCGGACAGGGGGCGAATGAAAAACTGTTTTTT. Translating gives CASSLPGQGANEKLFF.

The chain is built from TRBV5-1 and TRBJ1-5; D uncertain. Trimming took 1 base from V and 2 from J, leaving 4 bases between them. The CDR3 covers 13 residues. In germline, CDR1 is SGHRS, CDR2 YFSETQ. CDR3 bases: TGCGCCAGCAGCTTGTCGGGCAATCAGCCCCAGCATTTT. It is translated as CASSLSGNQPQHF.

The chain has TRBV19 and TRBJ1-2, with D maybe TRBD1 (5 bases). In germline, CDR1 is LNHDA, CDR2 SQIVND (reference sequence). The V end lost 4 bases, the J end lost 8 bases, and 11 bases lay between the germline ends. This CDR3 has 12 amino acids. For the CDR3, the DNA is TGTGCCAGTAGTACTGGGACGGGGGGCTACACCTTC. The encoded protein is CASSTGTGGYTF.

The V gene is TRBV9, the J gene TRBJ2-3, with D tentatively TRBD2 (7 bases). Germline V gene sequence: CDR1 SGDLS, CDR2 YYNGEE. This CDR3 comprises 16 residues. V was cut by 1 base and J by 4 bases, with 16 bases left in between. CDR3 sequence: CASSVSSGGGADTQYF. CDR3 DNA: TGTGCCAGCAGCGTAAGTTCGGGGGGCGGGGCAGATACGCAGTATTTT.

This sequence joins TRBV9 and TRBJ1-2; perhaps TRBD1 as D (6 bases). The CDR3 sequence is 15 residues long. Trimming took off 3 bases at V and 2 bases at J, with 14 bases between the two ends. Looked up from germline, CDR1 is SGDLS and CDR2 is YYNGEE. CDR3 loop: CASSAQGGSNYGYTF. CDR3 in DNA: TGTGCCAGCAGCGCCCAAGGGGGGTCCAACTATGGCTACACCTTC.

This clone was seen once. V is TRBV21-1 and J is TRBJ2-7; TRBD1 is the table's D call, not checked against the DNA. TRBV21-1 corresponds to a pseudogene. The CDR3 consists of 14 residues. CDR3 coding DNA: TGTGCCAGCAGCACGGGACAGGGATGGAACGAGCAGTACTTC. Protein product: CASSTGQGWNEQYF.

The chain uses TRBV6-5 and TRBJ1-4; D remains ambiguous. Trimming stripped 6 bases from V and 5 bases from J, with 7 bases between. The CDR3 consists of 12 residues. CDR1 MNHEY and CDR2 SVGAGI come from the germline V gene. The CDR3 coding sequence is TGTGCCAGCAGAGACGGCAATGAAAAACTGTTTTTT. The encoded protein is CASRDGNEKLFF.

The rearrangement uses TRBV10-1 and TRBJ2-5; tentatively, D is TRBD2 (5 bases). The CDR3 length is 11 residues. Trimming took off 9 bases at V and 4 bases at J, with 9 bases between the two ends. Germline V gene data show CDR1 as WNHNN and CDR2 as SYGVQD (reference sequence). Written as DNA, the CDR3 is TGCGCCAGTAGCGCCGGAGAGACCCAGTACTTC. Its protein product is CASSAGETQYF.

This clone was detected once. The rearrangement uses TRBV7-8 and TRBJ1-1; no reliable D call. V lost 0 bases to trimming and J lost 2 bases, with 10 bases between them. The CDR3 has 15 residues. Per germline, CDR1 SGHVS and CDR2 FQNEAQ. The CDR3 loop is CASSLAGPRNTEAFF. CDR3 in DNA: TGTGCCAGCAGCTTAGCTGGGCCGCGAAACACTGAAGCTTTCTTT.

This rearrangement joins TRBV11-2 to TRBJ1-1; possible D gene TRBD1, 5 bases. This CDR3 contains 15 residues. The germline V gene has CDR1 SGHAT and CDR2 FQNNGV. V was clipped by 2 bases and J by 0 bases, with 10 bases between them. For the CDR3, the DNA is TGTGCCAGCAGCTTACGGGACCGATTGAACACTGAAGCTTTCTTT. This codes for CASSLRDRLNTEAFF. Together with reference TRBV11-2 and TRBJ1-1, the CDR3 gives the full variable domain: EAGVAQSPRYKIIEKRQSVAFWCNPISGHATLYWYQQILGQGPKLLIQFQNNGVVDDSQLPKDRFSAERLKGVDSTLKIQPAKLEDSAVYLCASSLRDRLNTEAFFGQGTRLTVV.

The V gene is TRBV30, the J gene TRBJ1-4; 11 bases match TRBD1. V was clipped by 2 bases and J by 8 bases; unmatched bases: 4. The CDR3 has 14 amino acids. From germline, CDR1 is GTSNPN and CDR2 SVGIG (reference sequence). The CDR3 is CAWSTGTGGEKLFF. CDR3 sequence (DNA): TGTGCCTGGAGTACCGGGACAGGGGGAGAAAAACTGTTTTTT.

J is TRBJ2-7 and V is TRBV4-3, with 12 positions matching TRBD1. CDR1 is LGHNA and CDR2 is YSLEER in the germline V gene. Trimming removed 1 base from V and 6 bases from J; junction bases left unmatched: 16. The CDR3 has 19 residues. The CDR3 sequence is CASSQVSGTGGSRFFEQYF. In DNA form, the CDR3 reads TGCGCCAGCAGCCAAGTATCCGGGACAGGGGGCTCTAGATTTTTCGAGCAGTACTTC.

The CDR3 nucleotides read TGTGCCAGCAGTCTCTACAATGAGCAGTTCTTC. It is translated as CASSLYNEQFF. This sequence joins TRBV27 and TRBJ2-1; D unclear. The germline CDR1 and CDR2 sequences are MNHEY and SMNVEV (reference sequence). The CDR3 contains 11 residues. Trimming cost V 5 bases and J 3 bases, with 2 bases left between them.